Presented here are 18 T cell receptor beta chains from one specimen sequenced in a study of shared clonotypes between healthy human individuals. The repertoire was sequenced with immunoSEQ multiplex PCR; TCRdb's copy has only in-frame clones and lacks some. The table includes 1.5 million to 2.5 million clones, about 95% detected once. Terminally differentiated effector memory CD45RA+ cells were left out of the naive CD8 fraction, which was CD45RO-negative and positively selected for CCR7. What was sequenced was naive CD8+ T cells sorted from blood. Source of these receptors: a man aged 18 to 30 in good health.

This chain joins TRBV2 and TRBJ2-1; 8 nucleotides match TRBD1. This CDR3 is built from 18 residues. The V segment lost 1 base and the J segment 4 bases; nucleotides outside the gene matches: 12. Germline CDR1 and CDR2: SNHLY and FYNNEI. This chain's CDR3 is CASSEGLVLGTGYNEQFF. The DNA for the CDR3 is TGTGCCAGCAGTGAAGGTTTAGTTCTGGGGACAGGATACAATGAGCAGTTCTTC.

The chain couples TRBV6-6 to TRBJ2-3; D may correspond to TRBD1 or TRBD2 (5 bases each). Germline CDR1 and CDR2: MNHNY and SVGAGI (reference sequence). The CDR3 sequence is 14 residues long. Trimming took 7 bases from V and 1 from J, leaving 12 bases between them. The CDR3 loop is CASIDRGGTDTQYF. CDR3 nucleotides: TGTGCCAGCATCGACCGAGGGGGCACAGATACGCAGTATTTT.

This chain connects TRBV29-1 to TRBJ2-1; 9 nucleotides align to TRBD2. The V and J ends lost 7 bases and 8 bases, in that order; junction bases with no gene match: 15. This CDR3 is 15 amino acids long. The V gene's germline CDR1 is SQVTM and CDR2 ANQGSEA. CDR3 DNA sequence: TGCAGCGCCGTAGCGGGGGTCTCCATTGTCGATGAGCAGTTCTTC. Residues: CSAVAGVSIVDEQFF.

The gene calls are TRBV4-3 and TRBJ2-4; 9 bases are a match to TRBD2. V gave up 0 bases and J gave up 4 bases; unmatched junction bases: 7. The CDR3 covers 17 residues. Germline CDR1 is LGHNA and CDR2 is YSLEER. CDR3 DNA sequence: TGCGCCAGCAGCCAAGATCTTACTAGCGGGTGGAAAAACATTCAGTACTTC. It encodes CASSQDLTSGWKNIQYF.

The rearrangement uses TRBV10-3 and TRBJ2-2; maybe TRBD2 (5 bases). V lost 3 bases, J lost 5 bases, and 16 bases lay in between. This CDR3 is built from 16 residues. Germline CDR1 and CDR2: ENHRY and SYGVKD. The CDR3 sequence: CAISDSGETATGELFF. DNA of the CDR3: TGTGCCATCAGTGACTCCGGGGAGACTGCTACCGGGGAGCTGTTTTTT.

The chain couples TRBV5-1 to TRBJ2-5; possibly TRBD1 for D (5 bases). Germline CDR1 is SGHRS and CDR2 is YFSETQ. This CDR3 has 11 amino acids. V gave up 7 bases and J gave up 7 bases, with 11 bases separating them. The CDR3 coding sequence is TGCGCCAGCGCAATCCAGGGGACCCAGTACTTC. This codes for CASAIQGTQYF.

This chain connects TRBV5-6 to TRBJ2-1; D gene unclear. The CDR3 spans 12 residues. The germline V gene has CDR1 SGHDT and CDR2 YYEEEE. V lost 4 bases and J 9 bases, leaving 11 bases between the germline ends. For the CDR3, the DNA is TGTGCCAGCAGCAACGGACGCGGTGAGCAGTTCTTC. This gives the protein CASSNGRGEQFF. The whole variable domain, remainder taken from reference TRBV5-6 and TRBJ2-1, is DAGVTQSPTHLIKTRGQQVTLRCSPKSGHDTVSWYQQALGQGPQFIFQYYEEEERQRGNFPDRFSGHQFPNYSSELNVNALLLGDSALYLCASSNGRGEQFFGPGTRLTVL.

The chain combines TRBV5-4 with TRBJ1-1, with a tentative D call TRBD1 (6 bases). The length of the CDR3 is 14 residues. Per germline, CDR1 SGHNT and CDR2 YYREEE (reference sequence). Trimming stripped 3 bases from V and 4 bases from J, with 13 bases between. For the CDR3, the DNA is TGTGCCAGCAGCTCACAGGGCCTCGGCACTGAAGCTTTCTTT. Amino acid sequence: CASSSQGLGTEAFF. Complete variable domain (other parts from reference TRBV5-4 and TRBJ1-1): ETGVTQSPTHLIKTRGQQVTLRCSSQSGHNTVSWYQQALGQGPQFIFQYYREEENGRGNFPPRFSGLQFPNYSSELNVNALELDDSALYLCASSSQGLGTEAFFGQGTRLTVV.

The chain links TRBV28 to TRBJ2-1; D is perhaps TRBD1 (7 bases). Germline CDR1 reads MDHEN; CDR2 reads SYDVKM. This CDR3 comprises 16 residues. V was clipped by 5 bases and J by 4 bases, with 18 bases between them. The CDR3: CASSPRDSREYNEQFF. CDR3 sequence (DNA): TGTGCCAGCAGTCCGCGGGACAGTAGAGAATACAATGAGCAGTTCTTC.

The CDR3 loop reads CASSLLRGENTGELFF. Here the CDR3 DNA reads TGTGCCAGCAGTTTACTCCGCGGGGAGAACACCGGGGAGCTGTTTTTT. The chain employs TRBV27 and TRBJ2-2, with a tentative D call TRBD2 (6 bases). Germline assignment: CDR1 MNHEY and CDR2 SMNVEV (reference sequence). CDR3 length: 16 amino acids. V was cut by 2 bases and J by 1 base, with 11 bases left in between.

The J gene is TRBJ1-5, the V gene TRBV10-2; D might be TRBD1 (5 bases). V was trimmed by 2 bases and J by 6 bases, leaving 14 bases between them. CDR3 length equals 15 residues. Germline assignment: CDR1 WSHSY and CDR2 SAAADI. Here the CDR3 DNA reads TGCGCCAGCAGTGAGCACAGGTTCCTGGGTCAGCCCCAGCATTTT. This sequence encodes CASSEHRFLGQPQHF.

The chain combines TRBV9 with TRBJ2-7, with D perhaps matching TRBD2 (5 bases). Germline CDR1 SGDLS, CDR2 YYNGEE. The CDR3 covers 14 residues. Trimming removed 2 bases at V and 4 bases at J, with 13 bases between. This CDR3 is CASSVGIATYEQYF. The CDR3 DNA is TGTGCCAGCAGCGTGGGAATAGCGACATACGAGCAGTACTTC.

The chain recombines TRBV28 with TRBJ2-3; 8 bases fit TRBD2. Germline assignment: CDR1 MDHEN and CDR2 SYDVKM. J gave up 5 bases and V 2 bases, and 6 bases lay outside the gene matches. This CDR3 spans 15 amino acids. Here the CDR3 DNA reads TGTGCCAGCAGTTTAGGAGCGGGGGAGGGAGATACGCAGTATTTT. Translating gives CASSLGAGEGDTQYF.

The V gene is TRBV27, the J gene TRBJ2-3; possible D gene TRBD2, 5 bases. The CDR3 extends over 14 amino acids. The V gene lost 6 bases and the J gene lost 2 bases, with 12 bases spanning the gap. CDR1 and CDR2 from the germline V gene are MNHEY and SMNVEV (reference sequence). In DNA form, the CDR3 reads TGTGCCAGCAGGTGGACGGAGGACACAGATACGCAGTATTTT. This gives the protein CASRWTEDTDTQYF.

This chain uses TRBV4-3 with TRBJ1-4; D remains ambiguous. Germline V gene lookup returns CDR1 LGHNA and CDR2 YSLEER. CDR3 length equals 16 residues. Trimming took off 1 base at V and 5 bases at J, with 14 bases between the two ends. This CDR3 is CASSQVIGAENEKLFF. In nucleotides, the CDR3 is TGCGCCAGCAGCCAAGTAATCGGTGCGGAAAATGAAAAACTGTTTTTT.

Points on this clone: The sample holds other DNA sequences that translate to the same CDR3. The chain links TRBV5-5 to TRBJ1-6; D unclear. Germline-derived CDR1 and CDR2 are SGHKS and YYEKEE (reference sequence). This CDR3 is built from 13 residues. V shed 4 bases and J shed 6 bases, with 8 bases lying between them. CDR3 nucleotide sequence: TGTGCCAGCAGCCCCGGGCCTAATTCACCCCTCCACTTT. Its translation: CASSPGPNSPLHF.

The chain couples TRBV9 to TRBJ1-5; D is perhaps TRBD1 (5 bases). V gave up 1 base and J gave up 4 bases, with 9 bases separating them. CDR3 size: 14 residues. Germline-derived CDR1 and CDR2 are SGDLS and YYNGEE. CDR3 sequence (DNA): TGTGCCAGCAGCGTATGGGGGGTAAATCAGCCCCAGCATTTT. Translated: CASSVWGVNQPQHF.

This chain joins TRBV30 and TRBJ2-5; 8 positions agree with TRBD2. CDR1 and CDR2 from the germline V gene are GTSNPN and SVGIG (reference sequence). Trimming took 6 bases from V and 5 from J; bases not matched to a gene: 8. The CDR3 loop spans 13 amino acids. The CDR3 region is CACSGGGPETQYF. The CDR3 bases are TGTGCCTGTTCGGGCGGGGGGCCTGAGACCCAGTACTTC.